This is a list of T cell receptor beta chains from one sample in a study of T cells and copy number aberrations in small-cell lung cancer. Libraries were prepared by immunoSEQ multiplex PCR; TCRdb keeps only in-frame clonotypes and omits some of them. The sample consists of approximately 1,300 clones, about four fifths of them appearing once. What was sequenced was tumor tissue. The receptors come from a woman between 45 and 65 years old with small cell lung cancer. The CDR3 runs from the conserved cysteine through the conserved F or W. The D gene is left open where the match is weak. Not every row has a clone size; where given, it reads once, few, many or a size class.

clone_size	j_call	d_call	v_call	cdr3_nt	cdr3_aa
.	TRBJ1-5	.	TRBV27	TGTGCCAGCAGTTTAAATTCGAATCAATTTTGGCCCCAGCATTTT	CASSLNSNQFWPQHF
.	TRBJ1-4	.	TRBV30	TGTGCCTGGAGTGTAGGTCTGGGGAATGAAAAACTGTTTTTT	CAWSVGLGNEKLFF
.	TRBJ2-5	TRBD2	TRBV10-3	TGTGCCATCAGTGGCCCCGGGACTAAACAAGAGACCCAGTACTTC	CAISGPGTKQETQYF
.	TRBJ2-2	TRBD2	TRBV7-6	TGTGCCAGCAGCTCCGGGACTAGCGGATTCACCGGGGAGCTGTTTTTT	CASSSGTSGFTGELFF
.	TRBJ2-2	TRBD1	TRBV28	TGTGCCAGCAGTTTTTTGGACAGGGGGTCCGGGGAGCTGTTTTTT	CASSFLDRGSGELFF
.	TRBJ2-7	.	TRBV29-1	TGCAGCGTTGGAGAGGGCAGGGGTTCCCCCTACGAGCAGTACTTC	CSVGEGRGSPYEQYF
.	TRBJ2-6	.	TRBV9	TGTGCCAGCAGCCCAACCACAGGTGGGGCCAACGTCCTGACTTTC	CASSPTTGGANVLTF
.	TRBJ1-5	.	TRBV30	TGTGCCTGGCACCAGACACTGAATCAGCCCCAGCATTTC	CAWHQTLNQPQHF
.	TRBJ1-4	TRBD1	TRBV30	TGTGCCTGGAGTCCGGTTGGGACAGGTTGGACCTCTCAAAATGAAAAACTGTTTTTT	CAWSPVGTGWTSQNEKLFF
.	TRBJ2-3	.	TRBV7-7	TGTGCCAGCAGCTTAGACCAGAGCGATACGCAGTATTTT	CASSLDQSDTQYF
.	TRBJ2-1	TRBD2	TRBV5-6	TGTGCCAGCAGCTGGATAGCGGGAGGGGTGAGTGAGCAGTTCTTC	CASSWIAGGVSEQFF
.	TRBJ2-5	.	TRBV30	TGTGCCTGGATGGAGTGGAAAGAGACCCAGTACTTC	CAWMEWKETQYF
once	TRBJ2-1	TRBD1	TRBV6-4	TGTGCCAGCAGTGACTCGACAGGGGGCAATGAGCAGTTCTTC	CASSDSTGGNEQFF
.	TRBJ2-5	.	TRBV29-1	TGCAGCTCTCCCGAAGGGGAGACCCAGTACTTC	CSSPEGETQYF
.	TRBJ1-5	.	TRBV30	TGTGCCTGGAGTGTACGGGACAAAAATCAGCCCCAGCATTTT	CAWSVRDKNQPQHF
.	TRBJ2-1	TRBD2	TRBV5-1	TGCGCCAGCAGCCCTGGACTAGCGGTATACAATGAGCAGTTCTTC	CASSPGLAVYNEQFF
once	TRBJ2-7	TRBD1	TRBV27	TGTGCCAGCAGTTTATCGCCTGGACAGGGTCGCTACGAGCAGTACTTC	CASSLSPGQGRYEQYF
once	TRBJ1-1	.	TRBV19	TGTGCCAGTAGTTCGATGATTAACACTGAAGCTTTCTTT	CASSSMINTEAFF
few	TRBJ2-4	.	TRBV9	TGTGCCAGCAGCACCGGTTTGGCCAAAAACATTCAGTACTTC	CASSTGLAKNIQYF
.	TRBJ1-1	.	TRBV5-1	TGCGCCAGCAGCTTCGAGGGTGGGGCTGAAGCTTTCTTT	CASSFEGGAEAFF
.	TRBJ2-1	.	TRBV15	TGTGCCACCAGCAGGGACGCCGGGACACTCTACAATGAGCAGTTCTTC	CATSRDAGTLYNEQFF
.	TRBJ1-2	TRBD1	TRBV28	TGTGCCAGCATTGGGGCTATGGACAGGGGGCACTATGGCTACACCTTC	CASIGAMDRGHYGYTF
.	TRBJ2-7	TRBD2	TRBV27	TGTGCCAGCAGTTTAGGACCGGGACTAGTGAACGAGCAGTACTTC	CASSLGPGLVNEQYF
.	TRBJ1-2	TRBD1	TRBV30	TGTGCCTGGGACCGGGACAGGGGACGGGGAACCTTC	CAWDRDRGRGTF
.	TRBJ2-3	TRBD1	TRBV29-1	TGCAGCGGCCAACAGGGGGGCGATACGCAGTATTTT	CSGQQGGDTQYF
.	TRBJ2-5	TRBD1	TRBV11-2	TGTGCCAGCATTAGGGGGCCTGGGGAGACCCAGTACTTC	CASIRGPGETQYF
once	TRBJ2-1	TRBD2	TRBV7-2	TGTGCCAGCAGCTCCACCGGCGGGAGCCCTCACAATGAGCAGTTCTTC	CASSSTGGSPHNEQFF
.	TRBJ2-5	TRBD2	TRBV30	TGTGCCTGGAGTGTAGGGCTAGCGGGAGGGCTATCGGGGGAGACCCAGTACTTC	CAWSVGLAGGLSGETQYF
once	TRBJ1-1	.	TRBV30	TGTGCCTGGAGTGATGGGTATAACACTGAAGCTTTCTTT	CAWSDGYNTEAFF
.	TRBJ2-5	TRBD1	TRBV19	TGTGCCAGTAGTATAGACTCGACAGGGTACCTCGAGACCCAGTACTTC	CASSIDSTGYLETQYF
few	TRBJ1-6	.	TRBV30	TGTGCCTGGAGTGTCCTGGACCGGGGGGATTCACCCCTCCACTTT	CAWSVLDRGDSPLHF
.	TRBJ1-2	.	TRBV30	TGTGCCTGGAGACCAACAGAATATGGCTACACCTTT	CAWRPTEYGYTF
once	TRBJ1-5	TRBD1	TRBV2	TGTGCCAGCAGTGACGGGACAGCGACACAGCCCCAGCATTTT	CASSDGTATQPQHF
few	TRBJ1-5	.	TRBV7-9	TGTGCCAGCAGCTTAGGGACGGTTTCCAATCAGCCCCAGCATTTT	CASSLGTVSNQPQHF
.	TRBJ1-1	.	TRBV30	TGTGCCTGGAGTACCATGGGAGGGTTTTTCTTT	CAWSTMGGFFF
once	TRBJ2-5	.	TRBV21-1	TGTGCCAGCAGCAAAGTGTGCAGGGGAGGGGAGACCCAGTACTTC	CASSKVCRGGETQYF
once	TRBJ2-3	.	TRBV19	TGTGCCGAAAACTCTGTGGGTCTAAGCACAGATACGCAGTATTTT	CAENSVGLSTDTQYF
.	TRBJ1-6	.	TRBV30	TGTGCCTGGATGGACTCGAACTCCTATAATTCACCCCTCCACTTT	CAWMDSNSYNSPLHF
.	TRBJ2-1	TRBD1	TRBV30	TGTGCCTGGAGTCCGTCCTCAGGGACAGGGTCGCGGAATGAGCAGTTCTTC	CAWSPSSGTGSRNEQFF
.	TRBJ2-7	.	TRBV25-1	TGTGCCAGCAGTCAGGACGGGAAGTTCTCCTACGAGCAGTACTTC	CASSQDGKFSYEQYF
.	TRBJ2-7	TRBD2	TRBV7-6	TGTGCCAGCAGAGCTAGCGGGAGCTCCTACGAGCAGTACTTC	CASRASGSSYEQYF
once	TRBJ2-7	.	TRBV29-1	TGCAGCGTGCGGGACTTCTCTTACGAGCAGTACTTC	CSVRDFSYEQYF
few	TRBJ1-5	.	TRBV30	TGTGCCTGGGGCACAGGGTCGAGGCAGCCCCAGCATTTT	CAWGTGSRQPQHF
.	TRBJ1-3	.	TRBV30	TGTGCCTGGAATAGGGGGGAGAGAAACACCGTATATTTT	CAWNRGERNTVYF
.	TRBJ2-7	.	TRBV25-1	TGTGCCAGCAGTATCGCAGGGGCCTACGAGCAGTACTTC	CASSIAGAYEQYF
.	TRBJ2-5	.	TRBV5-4	TGTGCCAGCAGCCCCCAGGAGGGCCAGAAGACCCAGTACTTC	CASSPQEGQKTQYF
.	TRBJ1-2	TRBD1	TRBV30	TGTGCCTGGAGTGGAAGAAACAGGGGATCGGGTGGCTACACCTTC	CAWSGRNRGSGGYTF
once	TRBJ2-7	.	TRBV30	TGTGCCTGGGGACTGGCTGACTACGAGCAGTACTTC	CAWGLADYEQYF
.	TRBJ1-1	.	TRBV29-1	TGCAGCGTCGCCGGACAGCCCCGGACTGAAGCTTTCTTT	CSVAGQPRTEAFF
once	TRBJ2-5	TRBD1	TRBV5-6	TGTGCCAGCGAACGACAGGGGGCGATGGAGACCCAGTACTTC	CASERQGAMETQYF